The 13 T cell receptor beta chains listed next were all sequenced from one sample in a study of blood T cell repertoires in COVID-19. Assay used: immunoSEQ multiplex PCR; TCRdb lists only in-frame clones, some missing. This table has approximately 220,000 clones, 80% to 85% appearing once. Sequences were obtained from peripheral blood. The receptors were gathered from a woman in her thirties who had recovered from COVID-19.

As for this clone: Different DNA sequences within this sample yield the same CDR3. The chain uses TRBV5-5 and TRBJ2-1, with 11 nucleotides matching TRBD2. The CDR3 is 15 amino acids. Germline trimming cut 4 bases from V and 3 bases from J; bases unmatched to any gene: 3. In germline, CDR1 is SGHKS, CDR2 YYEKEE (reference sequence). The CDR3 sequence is CASSPGTSGYNEQFF. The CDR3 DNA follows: TGTGCCAGCAGCCCCGGGACTAGCGGCTACAATGAGCAGTTCTTC. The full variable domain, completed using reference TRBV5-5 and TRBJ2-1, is DAGVTQSPTHLIKTRGQQVTLRCSPISGHKSVSWYQQVLGQGPQFIFQYYEKEERGRGNFPDRFSARQFPNYSSELNVNALLLGDSALYLCASSPGTSGYNEQFFGPGTRLTVL.

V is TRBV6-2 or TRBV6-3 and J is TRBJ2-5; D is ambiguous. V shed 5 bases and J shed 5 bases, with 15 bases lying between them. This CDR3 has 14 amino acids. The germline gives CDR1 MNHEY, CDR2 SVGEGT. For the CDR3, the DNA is TGTGCCAGCAGTGAGGTGGAGATTGAGGAGACCCAGTACTTC. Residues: CASSEVEIEETQYF.

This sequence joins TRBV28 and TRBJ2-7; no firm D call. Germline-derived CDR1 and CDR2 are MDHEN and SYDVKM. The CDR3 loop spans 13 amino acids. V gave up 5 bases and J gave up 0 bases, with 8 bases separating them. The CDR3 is CASSNSHSYEQYF. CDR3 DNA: TGTGCCAGCAGTAACAGTCACTCCTACGAGCAGTACTTC.

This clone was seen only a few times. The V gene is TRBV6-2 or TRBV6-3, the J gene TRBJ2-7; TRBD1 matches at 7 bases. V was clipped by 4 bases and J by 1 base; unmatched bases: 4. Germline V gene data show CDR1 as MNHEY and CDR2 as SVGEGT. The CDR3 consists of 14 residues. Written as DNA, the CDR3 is TGTGCCAGCAGTTTTCTCAGGGGGTCCTACGAGCAGTACTTC. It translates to CASSFLRGSYEQYF.

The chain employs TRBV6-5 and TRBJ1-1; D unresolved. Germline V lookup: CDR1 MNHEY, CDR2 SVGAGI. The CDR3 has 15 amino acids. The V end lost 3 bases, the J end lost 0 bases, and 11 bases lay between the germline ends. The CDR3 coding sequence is TGTGCCAGCAGTTATGGAGGGTTGATGAACACTGAAGCTTTCTTT. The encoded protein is CASSYGGLMNTEAFF.

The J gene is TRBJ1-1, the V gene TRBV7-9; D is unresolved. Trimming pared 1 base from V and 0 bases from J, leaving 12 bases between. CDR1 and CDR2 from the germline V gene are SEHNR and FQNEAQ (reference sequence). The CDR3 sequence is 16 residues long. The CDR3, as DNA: TGTGCCAGCAGCTTAGTACGGGGAAACATGAACACTGAAGCTTTCTTT. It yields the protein CASSLVRGNMNTEAFF.

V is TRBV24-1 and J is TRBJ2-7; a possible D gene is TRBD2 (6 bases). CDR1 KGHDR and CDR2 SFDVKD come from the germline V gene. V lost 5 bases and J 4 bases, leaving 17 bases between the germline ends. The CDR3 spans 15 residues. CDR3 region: CATSGVGTLGYEQYF. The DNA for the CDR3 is TGTGCCACCAGTGGAGTCGGGACTCTGGGGTACGAGCAGTACTTC.

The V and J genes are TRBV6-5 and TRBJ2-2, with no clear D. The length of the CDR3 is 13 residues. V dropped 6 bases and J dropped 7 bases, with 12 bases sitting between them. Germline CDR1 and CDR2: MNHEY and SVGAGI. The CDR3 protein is CASRSLRFGELFF. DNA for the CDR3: TGTGCCAGCAGAAGCTTGCGATTCGGGGAGCTGTTTTTT.

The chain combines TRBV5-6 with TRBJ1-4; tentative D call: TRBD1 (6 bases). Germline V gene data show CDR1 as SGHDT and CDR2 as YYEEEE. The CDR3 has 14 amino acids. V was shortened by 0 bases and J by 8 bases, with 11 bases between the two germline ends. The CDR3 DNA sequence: TGTGCCAGCAGCTTGGCACAGGGTGGAGAAAAACTGTTTTTT. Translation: CASSLAQGGEKLFF.

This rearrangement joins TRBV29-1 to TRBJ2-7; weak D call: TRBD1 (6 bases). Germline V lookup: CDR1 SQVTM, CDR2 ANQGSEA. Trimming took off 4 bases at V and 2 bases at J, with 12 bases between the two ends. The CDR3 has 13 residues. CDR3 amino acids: CSVGQVLTYEQYF. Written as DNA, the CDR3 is TGCAGCGTTGGACAGGTTCTTACCTACGAGCAGTACTTC.

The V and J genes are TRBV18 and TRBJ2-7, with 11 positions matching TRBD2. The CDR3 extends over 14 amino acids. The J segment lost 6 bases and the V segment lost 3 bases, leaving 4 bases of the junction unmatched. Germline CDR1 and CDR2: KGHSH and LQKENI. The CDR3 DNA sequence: TGTGCCAGCTCACCGGGACTAGCGGAAGCCGAGCAGTACTTC. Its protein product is CASSPGLAEAEQYF.

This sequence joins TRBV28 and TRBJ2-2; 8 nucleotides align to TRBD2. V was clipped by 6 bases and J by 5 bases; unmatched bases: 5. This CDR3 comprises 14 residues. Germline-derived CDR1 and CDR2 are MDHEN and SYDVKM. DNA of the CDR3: TGTGCCAGCAGGTCTAGCGGGTTTACCGGGGAGCTGTTTTTT. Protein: CASRSSGFTGELFF.

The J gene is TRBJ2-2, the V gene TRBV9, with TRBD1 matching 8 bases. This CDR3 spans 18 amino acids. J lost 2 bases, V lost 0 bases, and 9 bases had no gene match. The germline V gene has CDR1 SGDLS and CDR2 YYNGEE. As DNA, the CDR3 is TGTGCCAGCAGCGTAGACCTCCCAGGGGGCCATAACACCGGGGAGCTGTTTTTT. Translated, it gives CASSVDLPGGHNTGELFF.